This TCR beta chain was recorded in a study of T cell repertoires in cytomegalovirus infection. Study overall: Signatures in public TCR beta sequences pointed to both CMV infection and matching HLA type.

About this clonotype itself: Its target is unknown.

V lost 3 bases to trimming and J lost 6 bases, with 17 bases between them. Germline lookup yields CDR1 SEHNR and CDR2 FQNEAQ (reference sequence). There are 15 residues in the CDR3. Study outcomes and limitations: Ex vivo, HLA-C-restricted CMV-specific TCR beta clonotypes prevailed over the rest of the response.

Each CDR3 protein gets one entry after TCRdb re-called the reads with MiXCR. Of hundreds of thousands of distinct CDR3 sequences detected, about 33% appear once; the ten largest clones hold roughly 20%. The clonotype was recovered from a human donor in good health (CMV status not recorded). Some clones in this sample may be carry-over from other donors' samples. The specimen was cultured PBMCs, collected from culture after CMV antigen stimulation. The genes are TRBV7-9 and TRBJ1-2, with D possibly TRBD1 on 6 matching bases. Here the CDR3 reads CASSFAIQEGDGYTF. CDR3 nucleotide sequence: TGTGCCAGCAGCTTTGCTATCCAGGAGGGGGATGGCTACACCTTC.